A selection of T cell receptor beta chains follows, all from one sample in a study of high-grade serous ovarian cancer treatment subgroups. The assay was immunoSEQ multiplex PCR, and TCRdb's table has in-frame clones only and misses some. The sample gives 300 to 350 clones, over 60% of which show up once; roughly a tenth is in the top ten. What was sequenced was tumor tissue. The source of these receptors is a human donor with high-grade serous ovarian cancer. CDR3s include the opening cysteine and the closing phenylalanine or tryptophan. Fields, in order: clone size, J gene, D gene, V gene, CDR3 protein, CDR3 DNA. A D gene is named only where the DNA matches it firmly. Some rows have no size entry. The others give once, few or many, or a class for an expanded clone.

size: -
J: TRBJ2-1
D: -
V: TRBV18
CDR3: CASSQGGGTYNEQFF
DNA: TGTGCCAGCTCCCAAGGGGGGGGAACCTACAATGAGCAGTTCTTC

size: -
J: TRBJ1-2
D: -
V: TRBV10-2
CDR3: CASSEDNYGYTF
DNA: TGCGCCAGCAGTGAGGACAACTATGGCTACACCTTC

size: few
J: TRBJ2-7
D: TRBD2
V: TRBV7-9
CDR3: CASSSKWTSDSEQYF
DNA: TGTGCCAGCAGCAGCAAGTGGACTAGCGATAGCGAGCAGTACTTC

size: -
J: TRBJ1-2
D: -
V: TRBV9
CDR3: CASTDPAGTNYGYTF
DNA: TGTGCCAGCACCGACCCTGCCGGGACTAACTATGGCTACACCTTC

size: -
J: TRBJ2-6
D: -
V: TRBV12-5
CDR3: CASGPSGGQSRANVLTF
DNA: TGTGCTAGTGGTCCTTCCGGAGGACAAAGTCGGGCCAACGTCCTGACTTTC

size: few
J: TRBJ2-2
D: TRBD2
V: TRBV6-5
CDR3: CASSYSGGSKTGELFF
DNA: TGTGCCAGCAGTTACTCCGGCGGGAGCAAGACCGGGGAGCTGTTTTTT

size: once
J: TRBJ2-2
D: -
V: TRBV5-1
CDR3: CASSRAAGGELFF
DNA: TGCGCCAGCAGCCGCGCCGCGGGCGGGGAGCTGTTTTTT

size: -
J: TRBJ2-6
D: TRBD1
V: TRBV5-1
CDR3: CASGHGTGAAGANVLTF
DNA: TGCGCCAGCGGTCACGGGACAGGGGCTGCTGGGGCCAACGTCCTGACTTTC

size: -
J: TRBJ2-4
D: TRBD1
V: TRBV2
CDR3: CASSDGTAFNIQYF
DNA: TGTGCCAGCAGTGACGGGACAGCCTTTAACATTCAGTACTTC

size: few
J: TRBJ1-6
D: -
V: TRBV15
CDR3: CATRDGGSPLHF
DNA: TGTGCCACCAGAGATGGGGGTTCACCCCTCCACTTT

size: -
J: TRBJ2-1
D: -
V: TRBV15
CDR3: CATRIGGAVNEQFF
DNA: TGTGCCACCAGAATAGGGGGGGCGGTTAATGAGCAGTTCTTC